This entry lists 31 T cell receptor beta chains sequenced from one sample in a study of cytomegalovirus exposure and HLA in healthy donors. It was with 60 Vbeta and 13 Jbeta primers that the PCR ran. Generated by immunoSEQ multiplex PCR, the TCRdb table keeps only in-frame clones and is missing some. Of roughly 150,000 clones listed, around 83% are singletons. The specimen sequenced was PBMCs. These receptors were taken from a man in his fifties or sixties in good health and CMV-seropositive.

The chain employs TRBV28 and TRBJ1-2; D might be TRBD1 (6 bases). CDR3 length: 12 amino acids. Germline V gives CDR1 MDHEN, CDR2 SYDVKM. CDR3 residues: CYREILSYGYTF. As DNA, the CDR3 is TGTTACAGGGAGATCCTGAGCTATGGCTACACCTTC.

The rearrangement links TRBV28 to TRBJ1-1; D uncertain. The germline V and J ends were trimmed by 5 bases and 2 bases, with 6 bases remaining between them. The CDR3 consists of 12 residues. In germline, CDR1 is MDHEN, CDR2 SYDVKM. The CDR3 DNA follows: TGTGCCAGCAGTACATATAACACTGAAGCTTTCTTT. This gives the protein CASSTYNTEAFF.

A single count supports this clone. The chain couples TRBV5-1 to TRBJ1-5; TRBD1 agrees at 10 bases. The V segment lost 4 bases and the J segment 6 bases; nucleotides outside the gene matches: 4. Germline V lookup: CDR1 SGHRS, CDR2 YFSETQ. CDR3 length: 14 residues. As DNA, the CDR3 is TGCGCCAGCAGCCCCGGGACAGGGGTTCAGCCCCAGCATTTT. Amino acid sequence: CASSPGTGVQPQHF.

CDR3 loop: CASSGTSGRFNTQYF. The CDR3 DNA sequence: TGTGCCAGCAGCGGGACTAGCGGTAGATTTAATACGCAGTATTTT. This rearrangement joins TRBV9 to TRBJ2-3; 10 positions match TRBD2. The CDR3 has 15 residues. The V and J ends lost 3 bases and 7 bases, in that order; junction bases with no gene match: 8. Germline loops: CDR1 SGDLS, CDR2 YYNGEE.

This clone appeared once. The chain has TRBV28 and TRBJ1-1, with D unclear. Trimming removed 7 bases at V and 8 bases at J, with 17 bases between. The CDR3 extends over 13 amino acids. Germline CDR1 MDHEN, CDR2 SYDVKM. CDR3 DNA: TGTGCCAGCACTCCTCCTTTGCGGGTAGAAGCTTTCTTT. This sequence encodes CASTPPLRVEAFF.

The rearrangement uses TRBV9 and TRBJ1-3; D is perhaps TRBD1 (6 bases). The CDR3 sequence is 16 residues long. V lost 4 bases and J 0 bases, leaving 14 bases between the germline ends. From germline, CDR1 is SGDLS and CDR2 YYNGEE. The CDR3 nucleotides read TGTGCCAGCAGCACATGGACAGCTGCCTCTGGAAACACCATATATTTT. As protein: CASSTWTAASGNTIYF.

CDR3 in amino acids: CASSEAGEQYF. In DNA, the CDR3 is TGTGCCAGCAGTGAGGCGGGCGAGCAGTACTTC. The genes are TRBV6-1 and TRBJ2-5; TRBD2 is a possible D gene (5 bases). TRBJ2-7 matches the DNA end more closely, so the J call is doubtful. Germline CDR1 MNHNS, CDR2 SASEGT. This CDR3 is built from 11 residues.

Points on this clone: At one boundary the junction diverges from the germline segment, which might be a read error. The J gene is TRBJ1-2, the V gene TRBV7-9, with TRBD1 matching 12 bases. The CDR3 spans 15 residues. The germline V gene encodes CDR1 SEHNR and CDR2 FQNEAQ (reference sequence). CDR3 bases: TGTTCCAGCAGCTTAGGGGGACAGGGGGCGTCTGGCTACACCTTC. Its protein is CSSSLGGQGASGYTF.

Points on this clone: One junction end disagrees with the germline gene, perhaps due to a read error. This sequence joins TRBV7-9 and TRBJ2-7; D ambiguous. The CDR3 has 12 residues. CDR1 is SEHNR and CDR2 is FQNEAQ in the germline V gene (reference sequence). This chain's CDR3 is CSSSPEAYEQYF. The CDR3 bases are TGTTCCAGCAGCCCCGAGGCCTACGAGCAGTACTTC. The whole variable domain, remainder taken from reference TRBV7-9 and TRBJ2-7, is DTGVSQNPRHKITKRGQNVTFRCDPISEHNRLYWYRQTLGQGPEFLTYFQNEAQLEKSRLLSDRFSAERPKGSFSTLEIQRTEQGDSAMYLCSSSPEAYEQYFGPGTRLTVT.

This clone was observed a few times. The V call is TRBV5-4, the J call TRBJ2-7; D unclear. Germline V gene sequence: CDR1 SGHNT, CDR2 YYREEE (reference sequence). V was clipped by 0 bases and J by 0 bases, with 7 bases between them. CDR3 length: 14 residues. CDR3 sequence: CASSLDRSSYEQYF. The DNA for the CDR3 is TGTGCCAGCAGCTTGGACAGAAGCTCCTACGAGCAGTACTTC.

The V gene is TRBV27, the J gene TRBJ2-2; TRBD1 matches 7 bases. The CDR3 has 14 amino acids. The germline CDR1 and CDR2 sequences are MNHEY and SMNVEV (reference sequence). Trimming took 4 bases from V and 7 from J; bases not matched to a gene: 6. The chain's CDR3 is CASSSGRGIGELFF. The CDR3 DNA is TGTGCCAGCAGTTCGGGCAGGGGGATCGGGGAGCTGTTTTTT.

In its sample, this clone was seen once. The chain combines TRBV7-9 with TRBJ1-1; 7 bases match TRBD1. Unmatched junction bases numbered 9, after V lost 5 bases and J lost 6 bases. The V gene's germline CDR1 is SEHNR and CDR2 FQNEAQ (reference sequence). This CDR3 is 14 amino acids long. The CDR3 nucleotides read TGTGCCAGCAGCGCCGACAGGGCCGTGGCTGAAGCTTTCTTT. This translates into CASSADRAVAEAFF.

This clone showed up just a few times. This CDR3 is CASSVDSSGNTIYF. The CDR3 DNA sequence: TGTGCCAGCAGCGTAGACAGCTCTGGAAACACCATATATTTT. The J gene is TRBJ1-3, the V gene TRBV9; no definite D call. V dropped 0 bases and J dropped 0 bases, with 4 bases sitting between them. The CDR3 is made up of 14 amino acids. Looked up from germline, CDR1 is SGDLS and CDR2 is YYNGEE.

The chain has TRBV30 and TRBJ2-7; 7 bases match TRBD2. CDR1 is GTSNPN and CDR2 is SVGIG in the germline V gene (reference sequence). V was clipped by 5 bases and J by 0 bases; unmatched bases: 1. The CDR3 contains 12 residues. The CDR3 is CAWERDSYEQYF. Here the CDR3 DNA reads TGTGCCTGGGAGCGGGACTCCTACGAGCAGTACTTC.

This clone was observed a handful of times. The rearrangement joins TRBV7-9 to TRBJ1-4, with a possible D match to TRBD1 (5 bases). Per germline, CDR1 SEHNR and CDR2 FQNEAQ (reference sequence). Trimming pared 0 bases from V and 4 bases from J, leaving 9 bases between. CDR3 size: 15 residues. The CDR3 nucleotides are TGTGCCAGCAGCTTAGCAGGGGATATTAATGAAAAACTGTTTTTT. Encoded protein: CASSLAGDINEKLFF. Based on the CDR3 plus reference TRBV7-9 and TRBJ1-4, the full variable domain is DTGVSQNPRHKITKRGQNVTFRCDPISEHNRLYWYRQTLGQGPEFLTYFQNEAQLEKSRLLSDRFSAERPKGSFSTLEIQRTEQGDSAMYLCASSLAGDINEKLFFGSGTQLSVL.

The chain uses TRBV30 and TRBJ1-5, with a tentative D call TRBD1 (5 bases). The CDR3 runs to 13 residues. Trimming removed 2 bases at V and 6 bases at J, with 11 bases between. In germline, CDR1 is GTSNPN, CDR2 SVGIG (reference sequence). The CDR3 region is CAWSNQGGQPQHF. The CDR3 DNA is TGTGCCTGGAGTAACCAGGGTGGTCAGCCCCAGCATTTT.

The chain recombines TRBV6-5 with TRBJ2-7; D may be TRBD1 (6 bases). Germline V lookup: CDR1 MNHEY, CDR2 SVGAGI. V lost 5 bases to trimming and J lost 3 bases, with 14 bases between them. The CDR3 extends over 14 amino acids. DNA of the CDR3: TGTGCCAGCAGTAGGTCCTCAGGGGACTACGAGCAGTACTTC. Protein product: CASSRSSGDYEQYF.

This clone has a handful of counts. The rearrangement links TRBV5-6 to TRBJ2-2, with a possible D match to TRBD2 (6 bases). Germline CDR1 is SGHDT and CDR2 is YYEEEE. V was shortened by 4 bases and J by 1 base, with 14 bases between the two germline ends. The CDR3 consists of 16 residues. The CDR3 loop reads CASSPLRLGNTGELFF. CDR3 DNA: TGTGCCAGCAGCCCCCTACGACTAGGGAACACCGGGGAGCTGTTTTTT.

This clone was detected only once. V usage is TRBV29-1 and J usage is TRBJ2-5, with TRBD2 as a possible D gene (6 bases). The CDR3 spans 13 residues. Germline assignment: CDR1 SQVTM and CDR2 ANQGSEA. V was trimmed by 0 bases and J by 3 bases, leaving 8 bases between them. The CDR3 spells CSVEDGGKETQYF. For the CDR3, the DNA is TGCAGCGTTGAAGACGGAGGGAAAGAGACCCAGTACTTC.

The table lists this clone with a few counts. The chain recombines TRBV6-6 with TRBJ1-5, with TRBD1 matching over 8 bases. This CDR3 comprises 15 residues. The ends lost 0 bases at V and 7 bases at J; junction bases unmatched: 5. Germline CDR1 is MNHNY and CDR2 is SVGAGI (reference sequence). CDR3 in DNA: TGTGCCAGCAGTTACTCGACAGGGGAGCGCCAGCCCCAGCATTTT. Its translation is CASSYSTGERQPQHF.

The chain combines TRBV7-8 with TRBJ2-1; the D gene is possibly TRBD2 (7 bases). The germline gives CDR1 SGHVS, CDR2 FQNEAQ. The germline V and J ends were trimmed by 3 bases and 4 bases, with 13 bases remaining between them. CDR3 size: 15 residues. DNA of the CDR3: TGTGCCAGCAGCTTGGTGGGGAGGGGGTACAATGAGCAGTTCTTC. The encoded protein is CASSLVGRGYNEQFF.

The chain combines TRBV5-4 with TRBJ2-5; D not certain. The CDR3 totals 13 residues. V lost 0 bases to trimming and J lost 5 bases, with 8 bases between them. The V gene's germline CDR1 is SGHNT and CDR2 YYREEE (reference sequence). The CDR3 coding sequence is TGTGCCAGCAGCTTGGCACTATTGGAGACCCAGTACTTC. It is translated as CASSLALLETQYF.

The rearrangement uses TRBV4-2 and TRBJ2-7; the match to TRBD2 covers 7 bases. The CDR3 contains 17 residues. CDR1 LGHNA and CDR2 YNFKEQ come from the germline V gene. Losses at the gene ends were 5 bases for V and 1 base for J; bases not matched to a gene: 14. The CDR3 DNA sequence: TGTGCCAGCAGCACTGAGGCCGAGCGGGGCAATTCCTACGAGCAGTACTTC. This translates into CASSTEAERGNSYEQYF.

The chain links TRBV7-2 to TRBJ2-5; the D gene is possibly TRBD2 (6 bases). V was clipped by 6 bases and J by 4 bases, with 15 bases between them. This CDR3 has 14 residues. The germline V gene encodes CDR1 SGHTA and CDR2 FQGNSA. CDR3 loop: CASSPKRVRETQYF. The CDR3 DNA follows: TGTGCCAGCAGTCCCAAGCGGGTCAGAGAGACCCAGTACTTC.

The gene calls are TRBV7-3 and TRBJ2-3; the match to TRBD2 covers 13 bases. Germline V gene lookup returns CDR1 SGHTA and CDR2 FQGTGA. V was pared by 5 bases and J by 3 bases, with 5 bases of the junction left unmatched. The CDR3 has 16 amino acids. In DNA form, the CDR3 reads TGTGCCAGCAGCCCCGGACTAGCGGGAGTAACAGATACGCAGTATTTT. Residues: CASSPGLAGVTDTQYF. Full variable domain (missing parts from reference TRBV7-3 and TRBJ2-3): GAGVSQTPSNKVTEKGKYVELRCDPISGHTALYWYRQSLGQGPEFLIYFQGTGAADDSGLPNDRFFAVRPEGSVSTLKIQRTERGDSAVYLCASSPGLAGVTDTQYFGPGTRLTVL.

This rearrangement joins TRBV15 to TRBJ2-5, with TRBD2 as a possible D gene (5 bases). Germline lookup yields CDR1 LNHNV and CDR2 YYDKDF (reference sequence). This CDR3 is built from 15 residues. The V end lost 0 bases, the J end lost 5 bases, and 13 bases lay between the germline ends. CDR3 coding DNA: TGTGCCACCAGCAGAGATCGGAGGCCTGGGGAGACCCAGTACTTC. It is translated as CATSRDRRPGETQYF.

As to this clone: At one boundary the junction diverges from the germline segment, which might be a read error. V is TRBV7-9 and J is TRBJ1-5; D uncertain. This CDR3 region has 15 residues. Per the germline V gene, CDR1 is SEHNR and CDR2 is FQNEAQ (reference sequence). CDR3 sequence reads: CASSQDHIPYQPQHF. The CDR3 region has the DNA TGCGCCAGCAGCCAAGATCACATACCTTATCAGCCCCAGCATTTT.

The V and J genes are TRBV28 and TRBJ1-1, with D maybe TRBD1 (6 bases). Germline lookup yields CDR1 MDHEN and CDR2 SYDVKM. CDR3 length equals 13 residues. V dropped 7 bases and J dropped 4 bases, with 13 bases sitting between them. CDR3 region: CASMGAKSTEAFF. The CDR3 DNA is TGTGCCAGCATGGGGGCAAAAAGCACTGAAGCTTTCTTT.

In regard to this clone: Relative to the germline gene, one junction end is altered; a read error may explain this. The rearrangement links TRBV7-9 to TRBJ2-5; 7 bases are a match to TRBD1. CDR1 SEHNR and CDR2 FQNEAQ come from the germline V gene (reference sequence). This CDR3 comprises 14 residues. DNA of the CDR3: TGTTCCAGCAGCAAAACAGGGGAGCGAGAGACCCAGTACTTC. This translates into CSSSKTGERETQYF.

The rearrangement uses TRBV5-6 and TRBJ1-2; D is perhaps TRBD1 (6 bases). From germline, CDR1 is SGHDT and CDR2 YYEEEE. Trimming pared 0 bases from V and 3 bases from J, leaving 12 bases between. CDR3 length equals 15 residues. As DNA, the CDR3 is TGTGCCAGCAGCTTGGGGCAGGGGAGAGACTATGGCTACACCTTC. This encodes CASSLGQGRDYGYTF.

V usage is TRBV18 and J usage is TRBJ1-2, with D perhaps TRBD1 (6 bases). The CDR3 is 13 residues long. CDR1 KGHSH and CDR2 LQKENI come from the germline V gene. V was cut by 6 bases and J by 3 bases, with 11 bases left in between. The CDR3 DNA reads as TGTGCCAGCTCCCAGGGGCAGGACTATGGCTACACCTTC. It yields the protein CASSQGQDYGYTF.